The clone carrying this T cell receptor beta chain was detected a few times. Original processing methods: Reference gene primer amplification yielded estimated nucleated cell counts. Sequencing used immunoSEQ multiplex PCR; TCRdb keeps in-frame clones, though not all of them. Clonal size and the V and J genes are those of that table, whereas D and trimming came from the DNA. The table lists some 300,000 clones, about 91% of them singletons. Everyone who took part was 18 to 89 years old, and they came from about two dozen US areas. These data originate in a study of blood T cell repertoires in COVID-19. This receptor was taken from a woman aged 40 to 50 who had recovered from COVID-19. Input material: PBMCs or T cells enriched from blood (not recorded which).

The CDR3 bases are TGTGCCAGCAGCCAGTCCGGGACAGGCTCTGGAAACACCATATATTTT. As protein: CASSQSGTGSGNTIYF. The V gene is TRBV3-1 (or the pseudogene TRBV3-2), the J gene TRBJ1-3; TRBD1 matches at 8 bases. V dropped 3 bases and J dropped 0; count of bases not matched to a gene: 4. Germline assignment: CDR1 LGHDT and CDR2 YNNKEL (reference sequence). The CDR3 has 16 amino acids.